This T cell receptor (beta chain) was identified during a study of T cell responses to AZD1222 COVID-19 vaccine. Study-level findings and limits: Only 5 to 7 individuals given AZD1222 were seropositive at baseline. Targeting of unmutated variant regions was reportedly seen in nearly half of spike-specific TCRs. Receipt of two AZD1222 doses was followed by a rise in Spike-specific TCR breadth and depth. There were repertoire samples only from the period after the peak T cell response.

Germline loops: CDR1 SGHRS, CDR2 YFSETQ. CDR3 length: 16 residues. With 0 bases removed from V and 6 bases from J, the gap between germline ends came to 17 bases. Remarks on this clone: Its antigen is not identified.

Profiled with immunoSEQ multiplex PCR; TCRdb holds only in-frame clones, not every one. Here the sample spans about 160,000 clones, around nine tenths being singletons. The receptor's source is an adult who received the AZD1222 COVID-19 vaccine. Sequenced here: peripheral blood, sampled 28 days after the second AZD1222 dose. The chain joins TRBV5-1 to TRBJ2-3; D gene uncertain. The CDR3 region has the DNA TGCGCCAGCAGCTTGGTGGGCGGCCCCGGCCCGGATACGCAGTATTTT. This gives the protein CASSLVGGPGPDTQYF.